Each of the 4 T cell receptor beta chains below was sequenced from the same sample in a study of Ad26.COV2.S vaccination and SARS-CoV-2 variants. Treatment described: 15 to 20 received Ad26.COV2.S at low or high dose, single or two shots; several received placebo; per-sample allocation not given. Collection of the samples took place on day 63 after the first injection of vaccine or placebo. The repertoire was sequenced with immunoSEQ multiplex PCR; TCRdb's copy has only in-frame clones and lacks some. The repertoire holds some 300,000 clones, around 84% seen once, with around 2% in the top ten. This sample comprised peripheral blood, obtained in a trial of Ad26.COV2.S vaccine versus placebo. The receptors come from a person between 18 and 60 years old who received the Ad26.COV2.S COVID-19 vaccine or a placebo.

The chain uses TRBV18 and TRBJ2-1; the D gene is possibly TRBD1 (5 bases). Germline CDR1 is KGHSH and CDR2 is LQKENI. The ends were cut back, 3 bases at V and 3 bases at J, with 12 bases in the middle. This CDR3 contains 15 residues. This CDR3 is CASSPRSTGYNEQFF. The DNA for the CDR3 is TGTGCCAGCTCACCCCGATCAACAGGCTACAATGAGCAGTTCTTC. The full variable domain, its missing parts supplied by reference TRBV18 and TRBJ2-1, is NAGVMQNPRHLVRRRGQEARLRCSPMKGHSHVYWYRQLPEEGLKFMVYLQKENIIDESGMPKERFSAEFPKEGPSILRIQQVVRGDSAAYFCASSPRSTGYNEQFFGPGTRLTVL.

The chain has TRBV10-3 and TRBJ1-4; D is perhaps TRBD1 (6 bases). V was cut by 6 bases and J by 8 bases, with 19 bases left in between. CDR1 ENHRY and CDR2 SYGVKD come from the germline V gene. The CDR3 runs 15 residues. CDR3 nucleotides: TGTGCCATCAGACCGGCCGGGACACCCTTAGAAAAACTGTTTTTT. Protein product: CAIRPAGTPLEKLFF.

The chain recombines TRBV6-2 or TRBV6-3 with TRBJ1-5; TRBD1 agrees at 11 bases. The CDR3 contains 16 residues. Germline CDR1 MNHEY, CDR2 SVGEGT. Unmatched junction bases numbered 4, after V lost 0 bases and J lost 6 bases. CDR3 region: CASSYSGTGGRQPQHF. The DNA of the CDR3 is TGTGCCAGCAGTTACTCCGGGACAGGGGGTCGTCAGCCCCAGCATTTT.

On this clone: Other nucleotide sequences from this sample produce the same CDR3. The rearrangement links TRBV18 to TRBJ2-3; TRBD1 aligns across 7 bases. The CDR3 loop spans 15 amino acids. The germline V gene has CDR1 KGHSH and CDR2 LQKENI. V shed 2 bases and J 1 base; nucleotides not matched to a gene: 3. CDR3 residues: CASSPRGTGTDTQYF. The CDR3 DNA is TGTGCCAGCTCACCAAGGGGGACAGGCACAGATACGCAGTATTTT.